The clone carrying this TCR beta chain was seen once. The record originates from a study of blood T cell repertoires in COVID-19. Background on the study: The United States, Italy and Spain were the sources of the acute and convalescent COVID-19 samples. T cells, B-cell-depleted T cells, or PBMCs provided the cDNA or gDNA that served as material.

The CDR3 is made up of 14 amino acids. Trimming took off 3 bases at V and 3 bases at J, with 11 bases between the two ends. The germline gives CDR1 MNHNS, CDR2 SASEGT. As handled by the study authors: Researchers report that nucleated cell counts were estimated from reference gene primer amplification. Sequencing used immunoSEQ multiplex PCR; TCRdb keeps in-frame clones, though not all of them. The DNA gave D and trimming, while V, J and clone size come from that table. The sample has hundreds of thousands of clones, over 75% seen once. The receptor's source is a woman aged 55-69 years with acute or convalescent COVID-19. Sequenced: peripheral blood. The chain has TRBV6-1 and TRBJ1-1; TRBD1 is a possible D gene (6 bases). CDR3 residues: CASSEDRGDTEAFF. The CDR3 DNA reads TGTGCCAGCAGTGAGGACAGAGGGGACACTGAAGCTTTCTTT.